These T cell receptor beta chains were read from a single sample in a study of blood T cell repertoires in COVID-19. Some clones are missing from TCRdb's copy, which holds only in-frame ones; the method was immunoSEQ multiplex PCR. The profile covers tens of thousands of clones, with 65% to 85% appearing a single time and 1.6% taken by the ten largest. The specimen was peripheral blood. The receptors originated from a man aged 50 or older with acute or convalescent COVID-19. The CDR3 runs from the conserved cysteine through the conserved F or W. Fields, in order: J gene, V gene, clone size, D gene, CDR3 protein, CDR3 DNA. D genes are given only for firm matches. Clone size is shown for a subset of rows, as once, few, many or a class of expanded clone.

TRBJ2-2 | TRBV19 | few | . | CASSIVGSGTGELFF | TGTGCCAGTAGTATCGTCGGGAGTGGGACCGGGGAGCTGTTTTTT
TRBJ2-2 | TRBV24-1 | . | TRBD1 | CATSDRDRGEDGELFF | TGTGCCACCAGTGACCGGGACAGGGGGGAGGACGGGGAGCTGTTTTTT
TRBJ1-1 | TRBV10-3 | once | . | CAISFEGVTMNTEAFF | TGTGCCATCAGTTTCGAAGGGGTGACAATGAACACTGAAGCTTTCTTT
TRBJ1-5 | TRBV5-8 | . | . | CASSLPGRSNQPQHF | TGTGCCAGCAGCTTGCCGGGTCGGAGCAATCAGCCCCAGCATTTT
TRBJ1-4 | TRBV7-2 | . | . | CASSLILFEKLFF | TGTGCCAGCAGCTTAATACTGTTTGAAAAACTGTTTTTT
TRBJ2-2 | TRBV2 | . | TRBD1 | CASKRGQETGELFF | TGTGCCAGCAAAAGGGGGCAGGAAACCGGGGAGCTGTTTTTT
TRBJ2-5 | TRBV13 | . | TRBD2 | CASSPMTSGGAQETQYF | TGTGCCAGCAGCCCCATGACTAGCGGGGGGGCCCAGGAGACCCAGTACTTC
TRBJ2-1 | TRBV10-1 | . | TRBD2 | CASEEREGSFEQFF | TGCGCCAGTGAGGAGCGGGAGGGCAGTTTTGAGCAGTTCTTC
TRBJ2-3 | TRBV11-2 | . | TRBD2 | CASSSPGLAGSRDTQYF | TGTGCCAGCAGCTCGCCGGGACTAGCGGGGTCACGAGATACGCAGTATTTT
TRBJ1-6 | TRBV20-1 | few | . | CSARRGSPLHF | TGCAGTGCCCGCCGGGGTTCACCCCTCCACTTT
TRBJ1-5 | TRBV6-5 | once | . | CASRPDNSNQPQHF | TGTGCCAGCAGACCAGATAATAGCAATCAGCCCCAGCATTTT
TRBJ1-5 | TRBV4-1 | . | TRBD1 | CASSQVQGDNQPQHF | TGCGCCAGCAGCCAAGTTCAGGGGGACAATCAGCCCCAGCATTTT
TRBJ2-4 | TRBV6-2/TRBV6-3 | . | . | CASSRGENIQYF | TGTGCCAGCAGTCGGGGTGAAAACATTCAGTACTTC
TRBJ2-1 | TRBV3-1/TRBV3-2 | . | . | CASSQVLRINEQFF | TGTGCCAGCAGCCAAGTTTTGAGGATAAATGAGCAGTTCTTC
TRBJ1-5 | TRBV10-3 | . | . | CAISDRGNQPQHF | TGTGCCATCAGTGATCGGGGGAATCAGCCCCAGCATTTT
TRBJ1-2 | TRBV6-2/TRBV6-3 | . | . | CASSYGLPYGYTF | TGTGCCAGCAGTTACGGGCTTCCCTATGGCTACACCTTC
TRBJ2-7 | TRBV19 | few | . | CASSISGSYEGQYF | TGTGCCAGTAGTATTTCTGGGAGCTACGAAGGGCAGTACTTC
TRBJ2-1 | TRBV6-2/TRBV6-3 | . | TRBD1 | CASSRTGSNEQFF | TGTGCCAGCAGTAGGACAGGCAGCAATGAGCAGTTCTTC
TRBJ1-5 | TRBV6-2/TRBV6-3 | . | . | CASSYWSGALNQPQHF | TGTGCCAGCAGTTATTGGTCAGGGGCCTTAAATCAGCCCCAGCATTTT
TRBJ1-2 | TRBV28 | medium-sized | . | CASSYPDTLDYGYTF | TGTGCCAGCAGTTACCCTGACACCCTGGACTATGGCTACACCTTC
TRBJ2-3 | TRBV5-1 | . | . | CASSSQVIDTQYF | TGCGCCAGCAGCTCCCAGGTTATCGATACGCAGTATTTT
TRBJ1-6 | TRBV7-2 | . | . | CASSHSYNSPLHF | TGTGCCAGCAGCCACTCCTATAATTCACCCCTCCACTTT
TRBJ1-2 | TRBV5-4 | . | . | CASSQTANYGYTF | TGTGCCAGCAGCCAGACAGCTAACTATGGCTACACCTTC
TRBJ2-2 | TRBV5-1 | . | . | CASSLDQRTGELFF | TGCGCCAGCAGCTTGGATCAACGGACCGGGGAGCTGTTTTTT
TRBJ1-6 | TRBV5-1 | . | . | CASRPVLGLGSPLHF | TGCGCCAGCAGACCAGTCCTTGGGCTTGGGTCACCCCTCCACTTT